This T cell receptor (beta chain) was observed in a study of shared clonotypes between healthy human individuals. CDR3 size: 16 residues. TCRdb's copy holds only in-frame clones and misses some; the assay was immunoSEQ multiplex PCR. This table holds about 450,000 clones, roughly 83% found once. The clonotype was recovered from a woman between 40 and 55 years old in good health. Some clones in this sample may be carry-over from other donors' samples. The genes are TRBV21-1 and TRBJ1-1. TRBV21-1 is designated a pseudogene. The sequencing input was PBMCs. In DNA form, the CDR3 reads TGTGCCAGCAGCAATAAAGGGCCTCTGGAGTGCACTGAAGCTTTCTTT. It translates to CASSNKGPLECTEAFF.